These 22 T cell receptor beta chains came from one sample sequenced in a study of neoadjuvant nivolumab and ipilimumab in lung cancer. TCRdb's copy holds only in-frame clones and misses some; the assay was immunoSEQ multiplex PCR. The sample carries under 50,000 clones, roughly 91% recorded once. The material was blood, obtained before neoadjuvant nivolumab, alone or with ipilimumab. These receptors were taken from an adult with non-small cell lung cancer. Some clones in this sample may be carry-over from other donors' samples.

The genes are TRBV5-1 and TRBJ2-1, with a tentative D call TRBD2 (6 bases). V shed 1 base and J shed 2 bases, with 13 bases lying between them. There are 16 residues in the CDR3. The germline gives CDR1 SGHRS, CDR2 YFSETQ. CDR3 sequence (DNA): TGCGCCAGCAGCTTGAGTGGGGTAGCGGCCTACAATGAGCAGTTCTTC. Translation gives CASSLSGVAAYNEQFF.

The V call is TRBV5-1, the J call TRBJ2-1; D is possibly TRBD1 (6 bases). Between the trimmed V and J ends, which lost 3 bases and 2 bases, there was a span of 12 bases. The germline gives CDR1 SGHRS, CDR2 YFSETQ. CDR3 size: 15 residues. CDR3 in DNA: TGCGCCAGCAGCTCTTCCGGGACAACCTACAATGAGCAGTTCTTC. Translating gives CASSSSGTTYNEQFF.

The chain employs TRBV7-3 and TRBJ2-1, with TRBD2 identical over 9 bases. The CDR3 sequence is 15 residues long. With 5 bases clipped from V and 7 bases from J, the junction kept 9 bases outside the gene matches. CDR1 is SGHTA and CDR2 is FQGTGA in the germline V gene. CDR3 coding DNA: TGTGCCAGCAGCCTCATAGCGGGAGTTATGAATGAGCAGTTCTTC. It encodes CASSLIAGVMNEQFF.

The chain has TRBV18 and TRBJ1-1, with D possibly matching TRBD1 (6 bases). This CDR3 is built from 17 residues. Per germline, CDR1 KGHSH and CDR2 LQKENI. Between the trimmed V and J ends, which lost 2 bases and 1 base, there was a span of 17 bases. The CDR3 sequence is CASSPSVGQGSNTEAFF. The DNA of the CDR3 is TGTGCCAGCTCACCATCGGTCGGGCAGGGGTCGAACACTGAAGCTTTCTTT.

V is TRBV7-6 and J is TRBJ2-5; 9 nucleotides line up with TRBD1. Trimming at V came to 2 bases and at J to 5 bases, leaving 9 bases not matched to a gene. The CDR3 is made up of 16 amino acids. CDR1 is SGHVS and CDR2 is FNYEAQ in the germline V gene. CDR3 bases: TGTGCCAGCAGCTTAATTGCGGACAGGGGAAGGGAGACCCAGTACTTC. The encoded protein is CASSLIADRGRETQYF.

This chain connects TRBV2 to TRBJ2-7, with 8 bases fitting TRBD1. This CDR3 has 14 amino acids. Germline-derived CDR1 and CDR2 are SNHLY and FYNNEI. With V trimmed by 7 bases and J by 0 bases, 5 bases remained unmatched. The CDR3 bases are TGTGCCAGCACTGGACAGGGACGCTCCTACGAGCAGTACTTC. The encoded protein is CASTGQGRSYEQYF.

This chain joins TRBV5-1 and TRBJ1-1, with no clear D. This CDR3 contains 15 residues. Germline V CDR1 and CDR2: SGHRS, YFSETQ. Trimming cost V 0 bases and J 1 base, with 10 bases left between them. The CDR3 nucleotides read TGCGCCAGCAGCTTGGACCCAGCGGGGAACACTGAAGCTTTCTTT. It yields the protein CASSLDPAGNTEAFF.

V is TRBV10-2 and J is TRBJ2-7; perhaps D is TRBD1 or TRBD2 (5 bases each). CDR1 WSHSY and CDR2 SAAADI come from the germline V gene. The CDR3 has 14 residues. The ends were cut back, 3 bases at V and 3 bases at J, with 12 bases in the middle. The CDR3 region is CASSERGEGYEQYF. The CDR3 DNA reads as TGCGCCAGCAGTGAAAGGGGAGAGGGCTACGAGCAGTACTTC.

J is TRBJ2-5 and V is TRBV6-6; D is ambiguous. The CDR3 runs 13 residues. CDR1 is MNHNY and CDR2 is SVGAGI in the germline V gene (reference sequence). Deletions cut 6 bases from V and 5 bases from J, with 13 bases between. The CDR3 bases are TGTGCCAGCAGGGGCTCTTGGTGGGAGACCCAGTACTTC. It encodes CASRGSWWETQYF.

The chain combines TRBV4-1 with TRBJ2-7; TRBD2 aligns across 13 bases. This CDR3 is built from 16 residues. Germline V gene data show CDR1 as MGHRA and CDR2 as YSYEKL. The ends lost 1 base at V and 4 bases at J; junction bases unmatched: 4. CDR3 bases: TGCGCCAGCAGCCAAGTACGGACTAGCGGGGGTTACGAGCAGTACTTC. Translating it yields CASSQVRTSGGYEQYF.

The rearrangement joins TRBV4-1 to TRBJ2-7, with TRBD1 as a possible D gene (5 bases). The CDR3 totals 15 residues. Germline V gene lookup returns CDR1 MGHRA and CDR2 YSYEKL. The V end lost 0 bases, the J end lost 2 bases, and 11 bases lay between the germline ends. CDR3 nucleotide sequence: TGCGCCAGCAGCCAAGATATAGGGGTCCCCTACGAGCAGTACTTC. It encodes CASSQDIGVPYEQYF.

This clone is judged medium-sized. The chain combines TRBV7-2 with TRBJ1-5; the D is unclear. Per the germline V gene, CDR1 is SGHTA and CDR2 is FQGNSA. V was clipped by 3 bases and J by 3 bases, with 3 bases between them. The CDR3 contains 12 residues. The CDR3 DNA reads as TGTGCCAGCAGCTTCAACAATCAGCCCCAGCATTTT. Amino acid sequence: CASSFNNQPQHF.

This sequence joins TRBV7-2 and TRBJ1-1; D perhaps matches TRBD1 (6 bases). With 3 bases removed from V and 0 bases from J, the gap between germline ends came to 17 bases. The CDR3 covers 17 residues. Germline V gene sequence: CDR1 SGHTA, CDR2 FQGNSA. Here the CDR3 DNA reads TGTGCCAGCAGCTTGGGAGGGGGAATCTCTATGAACACTGAAGCTTTCTTT. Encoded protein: CASSLGGGISMNTEAFF.

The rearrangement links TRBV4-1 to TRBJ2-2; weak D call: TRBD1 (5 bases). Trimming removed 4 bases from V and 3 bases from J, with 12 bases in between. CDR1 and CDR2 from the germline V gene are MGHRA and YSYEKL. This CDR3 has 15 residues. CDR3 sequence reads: CASSLEDTYTGELFF. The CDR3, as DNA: TGCGCCAGCAGCCTAGAGGACACTTACACCGGGGAGCTGTTTTTT.

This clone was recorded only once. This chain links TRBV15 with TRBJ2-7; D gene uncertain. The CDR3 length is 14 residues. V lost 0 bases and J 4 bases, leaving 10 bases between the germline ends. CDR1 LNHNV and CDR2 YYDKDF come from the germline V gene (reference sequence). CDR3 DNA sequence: TGTGCCACCAGCAGAGATAAGGCCGGGTACGAGCAGTACTTC. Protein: CATSRDKAGYEQYF.

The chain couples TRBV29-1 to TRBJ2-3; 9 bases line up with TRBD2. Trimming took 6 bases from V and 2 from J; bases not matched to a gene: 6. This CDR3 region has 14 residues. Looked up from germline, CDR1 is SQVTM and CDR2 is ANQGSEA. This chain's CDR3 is CSVAPGLATDTQYF. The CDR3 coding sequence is TGCAGCGTCGCCCCGGGACTAGCCACAGATACGCAGTATTTT.

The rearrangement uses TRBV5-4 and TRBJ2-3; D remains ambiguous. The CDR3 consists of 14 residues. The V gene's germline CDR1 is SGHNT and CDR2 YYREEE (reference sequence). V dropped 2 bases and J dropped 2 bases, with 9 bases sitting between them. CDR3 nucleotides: TGTGCCAGCAGCTTCGGCAGTTTCACAGATACGCAGTATTTT. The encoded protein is CASSFGSFTDTQYF. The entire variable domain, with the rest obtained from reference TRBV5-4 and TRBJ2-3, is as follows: ETGVTQSPTHLIKTRGQQVTLRCSSQSGHNTVSWYQQALGQGPQFIFQYYREEENGRGNFPPRFSGLQFPNYSSELNVNALELDDSALYLCASSFGSFTDTQYFGPGTRLTVL.

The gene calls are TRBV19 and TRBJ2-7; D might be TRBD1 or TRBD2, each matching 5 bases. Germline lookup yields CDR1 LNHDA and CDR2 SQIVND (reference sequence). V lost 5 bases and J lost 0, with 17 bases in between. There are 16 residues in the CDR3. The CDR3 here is CASSPPGTAGSYEQYF. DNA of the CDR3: TGTGCCAGTAGTCCACCCGGGACGGCGGGCTCCTACGAGCAGTACTTC.

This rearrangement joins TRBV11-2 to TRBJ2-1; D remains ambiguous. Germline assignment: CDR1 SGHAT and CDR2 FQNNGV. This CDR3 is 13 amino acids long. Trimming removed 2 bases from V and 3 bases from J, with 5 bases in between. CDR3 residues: CASSLLDYNEQFF. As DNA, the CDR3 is TGTGCCAGCAGCTTACTGGACTACAATGAGCAGTTCTTC.

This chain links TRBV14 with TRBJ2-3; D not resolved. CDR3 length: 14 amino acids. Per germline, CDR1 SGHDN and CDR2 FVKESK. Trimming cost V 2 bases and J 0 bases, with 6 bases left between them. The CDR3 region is CASSQLGSTDTQYF. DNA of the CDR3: TGTGCCAGCAGCCAACTGGGTAGCACAGATACGCAGTATTTT.

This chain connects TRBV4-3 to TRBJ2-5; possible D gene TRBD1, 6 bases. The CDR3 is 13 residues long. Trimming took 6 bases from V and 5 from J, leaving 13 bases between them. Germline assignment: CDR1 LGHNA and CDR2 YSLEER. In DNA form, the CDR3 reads TGCGCCAGCAGTGACAGGATCTGGGAGACCCAGTACTTC. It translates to CASSDRIWETQYF.

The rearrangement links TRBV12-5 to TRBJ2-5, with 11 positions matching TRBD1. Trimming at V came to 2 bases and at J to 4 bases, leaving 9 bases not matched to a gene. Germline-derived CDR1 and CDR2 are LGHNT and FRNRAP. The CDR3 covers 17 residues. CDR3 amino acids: CASGLPPGQGAGETQYF. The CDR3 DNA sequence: TGTGCTAGTGGTTTGCCCCCCGGACAGGGGGCCGGAGAGACCCAGTACTTC. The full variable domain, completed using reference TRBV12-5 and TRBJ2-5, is DARVTQTPRHKVTEMGQEVTMRCQPILGHNTVFWYRQTMMQGLELLAYFRNRAPLDDSGMPKDRFSAEMPDATLATLKIQPSEPRDSAVYFCASGLPPGQGAGETQYFGPGTRLLVL.